This entry lists 7 T cell receptor beta chains sequenced from one sample in a study of blood T cell repertoires in COVID-19. TCRdb's table, derived via immunoSEQ multiplex PCR, lists solely in-frame clones and lacks some. The sample lists around 420,000 clones; around 90% were seen once. Sequencing was carried out using PBMCs or T cells enriched from blood (not recorded which). These receptors were taken from a woman between 40 and 55 years old with acute COVID-19.

The rearrangement links TRBV7-2 to TRBJ1-2; a possible D gene is TRBD1 (5 bases). The CDR3 covers 14 residues. CDR1 and CDR2 (germline): SGHTA, FQGNSA. The V end lost 0 bases, the J end lost 4 bases, and 9 bases lay between the germline ends. In DNA form, the CDR3 reads TGTGCCAGCAGCTTAGCGTTCGGGGGCTATGGCTACACCTTC. Amino acid sequence: CASSLAFGGYGYTF.

The V and J genes are TRBV11-2 and TRBJ2-2; D remains ambiguous. The CDR3 length is 12 residues. CDR1 is SGHAT and CDR2 is FQNNGV in the germline V gene. The germline V and J ends were trimmed by 6 bases and 7 bases, with 9 bases remaining between them. The chain's CDR3 is CASRPRSGELFF. CDR3 DNA sequence: TGTGCCAGCAGGCCCCGTAGCGGGGAGCTGTTTTTT.

The chain couples TRBV7-9 to TRBJ2-5, with D possibly TRBD2 on 6 matching bases. Germline V gene sequence: CDR1 SEHNR, CDR2 FQNEAQ (reference sequence). The V end lost 1 base, the J end lost 2 bases, and 11 bases lay between the germline ends. The CDR3 consists of 15 residues. CDR3 protein: CASSLGPGLQETQYF. DNA of the CDR3: TGTGCCAGCAGCTTAGGTCCGGGACTTCAAGAGACCCAGTACTTC.

J is TRBJ1-1 and V is TRBV19; weak D call: TRBD1 (6 bases). CDR1 is LNHDA and CDR2 is SQIVND in the germline V gene (reference sequence). This CDR3 region has 14 residues. The V gene lost 5 bases and the J gene lost 4 bases, with 14 bases spanning the gap. The CDR3 region is CASSSGHPSTEAFF. CDR3 nucleotides: TGTGCCAGTAGTTCGGGACACCCGAGCACTGAAGCTTTCTTT.

The CDR3 nucleotides read TGTGCCAGCAGTGAAGCGTTGGGACTATCCTCCTACGAGCAGTACTTC. Its protein is CASSEALGLSSYEQYF. The rearrangement joins TRBV2 to TRBJ2-7; the match to TRBD2 covers 7 bases. Germline-derived CDR1 and CDR2 are SNHLY and FYNNEI. The CDR3 is 16 residues long. V was pared by 0 bases and J by 0 bases, with 5 bases of the junction left unmatched.

This clone was recorded once. The chain links TRBV5-4 to TRBJ2-7; D might be TRBD1 (6 bases). Germline V CDR1 and CDR2: SGHNT, YYREEE (reference sequence). The ends were cut back, 4 bases at V and 2 bases at J, with 19 bases in the middle. CDR3 length equals 16 residues. Here the CDR3 reads CASSRPGQFRAYEQYF. The CDR3 nucleotides read TGTGCCAGCAGCAGACCGGGACAATTCAGGGCCTACGAGCAGTACTTC.

This CDR3 is CASSTVSGSGELFF. The CDR3 DNA is TGTGCCAGCAGCACGGTCTCGGGTAGCGGGGAGCTGTTTTTT. The chain combines TRBV7-9 with TRBJ2-2; D gene uncertain. Germline assignment: CDR1 SEHNR and CDR2 FQNEAQ (reference sequence). V dropped 5 bases and J dropped 7 bases, with 14 bases sitting between them. This CDR3 spans 14 amino acids.